This record looks at one T cell receptor (beta chain) sequence and its context. This specimen comes from a study of blood T cell repertoires in COVID-19. Study-wide background: COVID-19 samples collected from the United States, Italy and Spain covered acute and convalescent phases. The analysed material was cDNA or gDNA that came from T cells, B-cell-depleted T cells, or PBMCs.

Study processing details: Estimation of nucleated cell counts relied on the amplification of reference gene primers. TCRdb keeps only in-frame clones here, not all; method: immunoSEQ multiplex PCR. The V and J calls and clone size come from that table; D and trimming were worked out from the DNA. The data contain roughly 140,000 clones, roughly 88% of them singletons. From germline, CDR1 is SNHLY and CDR2 FYNNEI. The CDR3 has 12 amino acids. V was cut by 6 bases and J by 3 bases, with 8 bases left in between. Sequencing was performed on peripheral blood. The V and J genes are TRBV2 and TRBJ1-2, with a possible D match to TRBD1 (5 bases). This receptor was identified in a woman aged 45-60 years in a cohort sampled during active or convalescent COVID-19. The CDR3 nucleotides are TGTGCCAGCAGGCAACAGGACTATGGCTACACCTTC. Translated, it gives CASRQQDYGYTF.